This is a list of T cell receptor beta chains from one sample in a study of OX40 agonist ivuxolimab in advanced cancers. Using immunoSEQ multiplex PCR, the repertoire was profiled, and TCRdb retains in-frame clones only, with some absent. The table includes 100,000 to 130,000 clones, 80% to 95% detected once. Sequences were derived from CD4+ or CD8+ T cells sorted from blood, sampled in a trial of the OX40 agonist ivuxolimab. Receptor source: an adult with an advanced solid tumor such as melanoma, head and neck, liver or kidney cancer. Each CDR3 is given with its conserved first and last residue. The D gene is left open where the match is weak. Rows may omit the clone size; those that give it use once, few, many or a size class.

DNA: TGCGCCAGCAGTCAACCGCCCCATCGGGACATCCGCGGCACCGGGGAGCTGTTTTTT; CDR3: CASSQPPHRDIRGTGELFF; size: NA; V: TRBV23-1; J: TRBJ2-2; D: NA
DNA: TGTGCCAGCAGTGAAGTCCCGAGAGTCCACACCCTCTCGAACTATGGCTACACCTTC; CDR3: CASSEVPRVHTLSNYGYTF; size: NA; V: TRBV6-1; J: TRBJ1-2; D: NA
DNA: TGTGCCAGCAGTTTACCTATAAGAGGACAGGGGAACTATGGCTACACCTTC; CDR3: CASSLPIRGQGNYGYTF; size: NA; V: TRBV28; J: TRBJ1-2; D: TRBD1
DNA: TGTGCCACCAGCAGAGATCGATACGAGCAGTACTTC; CDR3: CATSRDRYEQYF; size: NA; V: TRBV15; J: TRBJ2-7; D: NA
DNA: TGTGCCAGCAGCTTAGGGGCGTCCCACAGGGAGCAGTACTTC; CDR3: CASSLGASHREQYF; size: NA; V: TRBV7-9; J: TRBJ2-7; D: NA
DNA: TGCGCCAGCAGCTTGGGACAGGACACAGATACGCAGTATTTT; CDR3: CASSLGQDTDTQYF; size: NA; V: TRBV5-1; J: TRBJ2-3; D: NA
DNA: TGCGCCAGCAGTGATTGGGGGACAATTGAAAAACTGTTTTTT; CDR3: CASSDWGTIEKLFF; size: NA; V: TRBV10-2; J: TRBJ1-4; D: NA
DNA: TGTGCCAGCACTCAAGAGGGACAGCTCCTATTCTATGGCTACACCTTC; CDR3: CASTQEGQLLFYGYTF; size: NA; V: TRBV7-9; J: TRBJ1-2; D: TRBD1
DNA: TGCGCCAGCAGCTCGAGGCCGGGACAGGGGGGGGGAAACACCATATATTTT; CDR3: CASSSRPGQGGGNTIYF; size: NA; V: TRBV5-1; J: TRBJ1-3; D: TRBD1
DNA: TGTGCCAGCAGCAGGACCGGGATAGGCTACGAGCAGTACTTC; CDR3: CASSRTGIGYEQYF; size: NA; V: TRBV7-2; J: TRBJ2-7; D: NA
DNA: TGTGCCTGGAGTTCACAGTTCAATGAAAAACTGTTTTTT; CDR3: CAWSSQFNEKLFF; size: few; V: TRBV30; J: TRBJ1-4; D: NA
DNA: TGCGCCAGCAGACAGGACGCTAACTATGGCTACACCTTC; CDR3: CASRQDANYGYTF; size: few; V: TRBV5-1; J: TRBJ1-2; D: NA
DNA: TGCGCCAGCAGAGTTGGACAGGGGGCGCAGGACATTCAGTACTTC; CDR3: CASRVGQGAQDIQYF; size: NA; V: TRBV5-1; J: TRBJ2-4; D: TRBD1
DNA: TGCAGCGTTGAAGATAGGATGGGGGGGACCGCTTGGACCGGGGAGCTGTTTTTT; CDR3: CSVEDRMGGTAWTGELFF; size: NA; V: TRBV29-1; J: TRBJ2-2; D: TRBD2
DNA: TGTGCCAGCAGTACCCTACTGGAAGGCGGCACTGAAGCTTTCTTT; CDR3: CASSTLLEGGTEAFF; size: NA; V: TRBV6-5; J: TRBJ1-1; D: NA
DNA: TGCGCCAGCAGCTCAGGAGGGAGGCGGGGAGTGCCTCTGTTTTTT; CDR3: CASSSGGRRGVPLFF; size: NA; V: TRBV5-1; J: TRBJ1-4; D: NA
DNA: TGCGCCAGCAGTGAGTCGGCTTACAATGAGCAGTTCTTC; CDR3: CASSESAYNEQFF; size: NA; V: TRBV10-2; J: TRBJ2-1; D: NA
DNA: TGTGCCAGCAGCTCAGGACGGCTGAATGAAGCTTTCTTT; CDR3: CASSSGRLNEAFF; size: NA; V: TRBV6-6; J: TRBJ1-1; D: NA
DNA: TGTGCCATCAGTGATTCCGGGACACTGAACACTGAAGCTTTCTTT; CDR3: CAISDSGTLNTEAFF; size: NA; V: TRBV10-3; J: TRBJ1-1; D: NA
DNA: TGTGCCAGCAGTTACAGTTCGGGACCGGGCAAAAACATTCAGTACTTC; CDR3: CASSYSSGPGKNIQYF; size: NA; V: TRBV6-5; J: TRBJ2-4; D: NA
DNA: TGCGCCAGCAGTCGACAGGACTATGGCTACACCTTC; CDR3: CASSRQDYGYTF; size: few; V: TRBV10-1; J: TRBJ1-2; D: NA
DNA: TGCAGTGCTAGCCACAACTATGGCTACACCTTC; CDR3: CSASHNYGYTF; size: NA; V: TRBV20-1; J: TRBJ1-2; D: NA
DNA: TGTGCCAGTAGTATGTGGCGGGAAGTCCCCGGGGAGCTGTTTTTT; CDR3: CASSMWREVPGELFF; size: NA; V: TRBV19; J: TRBJ2-2; D: NA
DNA: TGCGCCAGCAGTACGGACAGGGTGGGAGATACGCAGTATTTT; CDR3: CASSTDRVGDTQYF; size: few; V: TRBV5-1; J: TRBJ2-3; D: TRBD1
DNA: TGTGCCAGCAGCTTCTGGACAGGGGGCGGCGAGCAGTACTTC; CDR3: CASSFWTGGGEQYF; size: NA; V: TRBV5-4; J: TRBJ2-7; D: TRBD1
DNA: TGTGCCAGCAGCAAAGGGGGGGGAAAAATCTCTGGAAACACCATATATTTT; CDR3: CASSKGGGKISGNTIYF; size: NA; V: TRBV21-1; J: TRBJ1-3; D: NA
DNA: TGTGCCAGCAGCTTGGCTACCTTCCAAGAGACCCAGTACTTC; CDR3: CASSLATFQETQYF; size: NA; V: TRBV5-4; J: TRBJ2-5; D: NA
DNA: TGTGCCAGCAGCGTAGGACCAACGGTAACGGAGACCCAGTACTTC; CDR3: CASSVGPTVTETQYF; size: NA; V: TRBV9; J: TRBJ2-5; D: NA
DNA: TGTGCCAGCAGCTCGCTAGCGGGACTAGGGGATACGCAGTATTTT; CDR3: CASSSLAGLGDTQYF; size: once; V: TRBV6-6; J: TRBJ2-3; D: TRBD2
DNA: TGTGCCAGCAGTTACTCCCTAGCGGGGGGCTACGAGCAGTACTTC; CDR3: CASSYSLAGGYEQYF; size: NA; V: TRBV6-5; J: TRBJ2-7; D: TRBD2
DNA: TGTGCCAGCAGCGTCGAAGGTGGGTTTGGCAGGGTGACTGAAGCTTTCTTT; CDR3: CASSVEGGFGRVTEAFF; size: NA; V: TRBV9; J: TRBJ1-1; D: NA
DNA: TGCAGCGCCGAGGACGGGCGCGAAGTGTCTGAAGCTTTCTTT; CDR3: CSAEDGREVSEAFF; size: NA; V: TRBV29-1; J: TRBJ1-1; D: NA
DNA: TGTGCCAGCAGCCCCCGGCAGGGGTTGAACACTGAAGCTTTCTTT; CDR3: CASSPRQGLNTEAFF; size: NA; V: TRBV6-5; J: TRBJ1-1; D: NA
DNA: TGTGCCAGCGGCACAGGGATGCAAGAGACCCAGTACTTC; CDR3: CASGTGMQETQYF; size: few; V: TRBV28; J: TRBJ2-5; D: NA
DNA: TGTGCCAGCTCACCTTCTAACTATGGCTACACCTTC; CDR3: CASSPSNYGYTF; size: NA; V: TRBV18; J: TRBJ1-2; D: NA
DNA: TGTGCCAGCAGTCACTACCGGGACAGTTCCTACGAGCAGTACTTC; CDR3: CASSHYRDSSYEQYF; size: few; V: TRBV28; J: TRBJ2-7; D: TRBD1
DNA: TGCGCCAGCAGCCAAACACAGGGCCGATCAGATACGCAGTATTTT; CDR3: CASSQTQGRSDTQYF; size: NA; V: TRBV4-3; J: TRBJ2-3; D: NA
DNA: TGTGCCAGCAGCTCGGGGGACAGTAGAACTGAAGCTTTCTTT; CDR3: CASSSGDSRTEAFF; size: NA; V: TRBV7-9; J: TRBJ1-1; D: TRBD1